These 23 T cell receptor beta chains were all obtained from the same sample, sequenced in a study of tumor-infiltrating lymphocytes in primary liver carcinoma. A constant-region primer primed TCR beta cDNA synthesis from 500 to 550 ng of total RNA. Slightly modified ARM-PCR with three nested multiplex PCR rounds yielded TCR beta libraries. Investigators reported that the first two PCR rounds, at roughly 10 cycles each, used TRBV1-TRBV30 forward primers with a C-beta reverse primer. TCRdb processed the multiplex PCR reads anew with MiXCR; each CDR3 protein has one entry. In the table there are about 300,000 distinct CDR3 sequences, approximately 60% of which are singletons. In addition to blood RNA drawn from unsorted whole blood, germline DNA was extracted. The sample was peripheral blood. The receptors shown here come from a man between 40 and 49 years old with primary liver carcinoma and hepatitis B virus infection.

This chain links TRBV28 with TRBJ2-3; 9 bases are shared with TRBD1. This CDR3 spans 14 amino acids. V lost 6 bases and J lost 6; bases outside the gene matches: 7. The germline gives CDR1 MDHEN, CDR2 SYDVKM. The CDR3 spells CASSDTGGRDTQYF. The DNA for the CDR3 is TGTGCCAGCAGCGACACAGGGGGCCGGGATACGCAGTATTTT.

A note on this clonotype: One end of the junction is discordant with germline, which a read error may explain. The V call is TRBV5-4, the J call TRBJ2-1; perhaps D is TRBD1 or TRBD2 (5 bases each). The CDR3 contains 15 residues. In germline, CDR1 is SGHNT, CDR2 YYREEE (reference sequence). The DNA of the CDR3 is TGTACCAGCAGCTGGGGCGCTAGTGGGGGTAATGAGCAGTTCTTC. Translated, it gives CTSSWGASGGNEQFF.

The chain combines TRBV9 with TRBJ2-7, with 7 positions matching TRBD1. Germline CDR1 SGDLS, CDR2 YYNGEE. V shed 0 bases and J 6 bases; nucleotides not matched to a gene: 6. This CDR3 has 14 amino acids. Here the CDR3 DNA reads TGTGCCAGCAGCGTAGGGCAGGGGGTGGGCGAGCAGTACTTC. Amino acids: CASSVGQGVGEQYF.

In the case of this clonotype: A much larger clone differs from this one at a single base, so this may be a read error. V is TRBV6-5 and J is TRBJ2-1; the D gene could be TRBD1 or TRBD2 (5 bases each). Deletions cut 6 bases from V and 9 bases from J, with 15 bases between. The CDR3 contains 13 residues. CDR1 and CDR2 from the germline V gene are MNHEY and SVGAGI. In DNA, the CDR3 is TGTGCCAGCAGGGCCTCTCGGGGCGTTGAGCAGTTCTTC. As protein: CASRASRGVEQFF.

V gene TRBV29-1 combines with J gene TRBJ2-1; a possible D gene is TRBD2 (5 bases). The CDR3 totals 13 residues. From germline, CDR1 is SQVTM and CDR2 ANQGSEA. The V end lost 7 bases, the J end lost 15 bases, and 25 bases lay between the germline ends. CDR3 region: CSAYGRANDEWFF. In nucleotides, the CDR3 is TGCAGCGCGTATGGGCGGGCAAATGATGAGTGGTTCTTC.

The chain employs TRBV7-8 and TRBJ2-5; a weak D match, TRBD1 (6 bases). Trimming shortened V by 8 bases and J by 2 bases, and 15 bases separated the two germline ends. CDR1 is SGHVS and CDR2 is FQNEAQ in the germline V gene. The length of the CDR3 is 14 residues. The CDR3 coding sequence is TGTGCCAGCCCTCGGGGTGGACAGCAAGAGACCCAGTACTTC. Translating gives CASPRGGQQETQYF. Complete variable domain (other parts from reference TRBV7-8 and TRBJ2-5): GAGVSQSPRYKVAKRGQDVALRCDPISGHVSLFWYQQALGQGPEFLTYFQNEAQLDKSGLPSDRFFAERPEGSVSTLKIQRTQQEDSAVYLCASPRGGQQETQYFGPGTRLLVL.

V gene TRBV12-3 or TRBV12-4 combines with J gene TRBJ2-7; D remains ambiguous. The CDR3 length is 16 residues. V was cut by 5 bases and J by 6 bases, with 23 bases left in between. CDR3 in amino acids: CASSGVGLVGWSEQYF. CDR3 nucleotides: TGTGCCAGCAGTGGAGTAGGATTAGTGGGATGGAGCGAGCAGTACTTC.

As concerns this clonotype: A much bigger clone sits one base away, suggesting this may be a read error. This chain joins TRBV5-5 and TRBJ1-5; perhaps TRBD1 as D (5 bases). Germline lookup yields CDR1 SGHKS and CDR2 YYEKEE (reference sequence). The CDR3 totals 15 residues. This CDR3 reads CPSSSGIWSNQPQHF. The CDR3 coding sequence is TGTCCCAGCAGCTCAGGGATATGGAGCAATCAGCCCCAGCATTTT.

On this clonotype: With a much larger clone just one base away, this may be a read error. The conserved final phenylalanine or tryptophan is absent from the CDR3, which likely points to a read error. CDR3 coding DNA: TGCGCCAGCAGCCCTCGACAGGGACGAGATACGCAGTATCTT. Protein: CASSPRQGRDTQYL. V and J are TRBV5-1 and TRBJ2-3; TRBD1 matches at 7 bases. Germline CDR1 reads SGHRS; CDR2 reads YFSETQ. The length of the CDR3 is 14 residues. V gave up 4 bases and J gave up 5 bases; unmatched junction bases: 7.

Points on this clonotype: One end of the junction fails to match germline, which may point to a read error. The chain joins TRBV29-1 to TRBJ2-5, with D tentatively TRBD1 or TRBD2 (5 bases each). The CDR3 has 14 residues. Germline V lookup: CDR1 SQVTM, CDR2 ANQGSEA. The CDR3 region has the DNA TGCAGCTTTGAGACATGGGGCTCCGGAGGGACCCAGTACTTC. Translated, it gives CSFETWGSGGTQYF.

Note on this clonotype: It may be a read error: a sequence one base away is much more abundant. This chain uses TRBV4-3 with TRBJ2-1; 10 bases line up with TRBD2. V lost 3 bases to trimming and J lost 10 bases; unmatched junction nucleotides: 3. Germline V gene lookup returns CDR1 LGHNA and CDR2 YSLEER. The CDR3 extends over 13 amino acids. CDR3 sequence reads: CASSQGLAKEQFF. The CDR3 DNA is TGCGCCAGCAGCCAGGGACTAGCGAAAGAGCAGTTCTTC.

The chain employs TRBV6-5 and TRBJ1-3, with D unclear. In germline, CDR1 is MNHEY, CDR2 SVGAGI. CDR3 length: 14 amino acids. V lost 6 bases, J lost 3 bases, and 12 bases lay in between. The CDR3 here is CASRRGIYGNTIYF. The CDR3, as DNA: TGTGCCAGCAGGAGAGGGATATATGGAAACACCATATATTTT.

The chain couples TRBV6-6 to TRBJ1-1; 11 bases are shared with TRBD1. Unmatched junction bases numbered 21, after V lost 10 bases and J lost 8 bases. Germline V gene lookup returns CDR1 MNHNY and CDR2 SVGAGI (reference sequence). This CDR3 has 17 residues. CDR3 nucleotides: TGTGCCATCAGCCGGGACAGGGGGGCCGCATTGAAATGGGAAGCTTTCTTT. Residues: CAISRDRGAALKWEAFF.

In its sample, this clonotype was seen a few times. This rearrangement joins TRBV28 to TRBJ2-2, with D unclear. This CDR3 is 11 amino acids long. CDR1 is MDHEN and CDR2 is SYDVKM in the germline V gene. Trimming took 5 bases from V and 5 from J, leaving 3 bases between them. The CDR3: CASSGTGELFF. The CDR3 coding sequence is TGTGCCAGCAGTGGGACCGGGGAGCTGTTTTTT. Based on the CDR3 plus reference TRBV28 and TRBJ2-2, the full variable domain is DVKVTQSSRYLVKRTGEKVFLECVQDMDHENMFWYRQDPGLGLRLIYFSYDVKMKEKGDIPEGYSVSREKKERFSLILESASTNQTSMYLCASSGTGELFFGEGSRLTVL.

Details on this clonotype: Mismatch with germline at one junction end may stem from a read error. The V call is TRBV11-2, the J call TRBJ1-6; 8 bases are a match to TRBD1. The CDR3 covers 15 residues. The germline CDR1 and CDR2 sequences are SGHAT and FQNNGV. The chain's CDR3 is CVSSREDRAYSPLHF. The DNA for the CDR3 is TGTGTCAGCAGCCGCGAGGACAGGGCCTATTCACCGCTCCACTTT.

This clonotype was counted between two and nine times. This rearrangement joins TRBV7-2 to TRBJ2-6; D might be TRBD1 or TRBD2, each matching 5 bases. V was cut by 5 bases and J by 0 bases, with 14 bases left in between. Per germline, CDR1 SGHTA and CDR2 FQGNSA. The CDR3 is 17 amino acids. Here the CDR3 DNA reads TGTGCCAGCAGCCGGGGCGGACTCATCTCTGGGGCCAACGTCCTGACTTTC. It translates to CASSRGGLISGANVLTF.

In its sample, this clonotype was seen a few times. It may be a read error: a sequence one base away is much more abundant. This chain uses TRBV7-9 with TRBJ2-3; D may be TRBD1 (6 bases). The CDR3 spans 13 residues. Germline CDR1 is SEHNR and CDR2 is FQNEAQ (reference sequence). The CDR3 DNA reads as TGTGCCAGCAGCCCAAAGGGGGTGGATACGCGGTATTTT. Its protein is CASSPKGVDTRYF.

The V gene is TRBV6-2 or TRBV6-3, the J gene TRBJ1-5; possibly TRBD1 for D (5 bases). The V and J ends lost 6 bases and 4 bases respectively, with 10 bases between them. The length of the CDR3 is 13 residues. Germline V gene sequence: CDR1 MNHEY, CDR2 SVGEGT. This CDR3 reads CASRGTFNQPQHF. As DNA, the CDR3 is TGTGCCAGCAGAGGGACCTTTAATCAGCCCCAGCATTTT.

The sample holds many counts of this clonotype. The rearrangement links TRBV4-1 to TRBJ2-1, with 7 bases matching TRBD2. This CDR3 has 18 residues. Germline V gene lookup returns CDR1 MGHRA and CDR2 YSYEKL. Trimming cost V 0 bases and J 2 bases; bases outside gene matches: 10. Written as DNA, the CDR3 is TGCGCCAGCAGCCAAGATCTTCCTCCCGGGAGGCCCTACAATGAGCAGTTCTTC. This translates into CASSQDLPPGRPYNEQFF.

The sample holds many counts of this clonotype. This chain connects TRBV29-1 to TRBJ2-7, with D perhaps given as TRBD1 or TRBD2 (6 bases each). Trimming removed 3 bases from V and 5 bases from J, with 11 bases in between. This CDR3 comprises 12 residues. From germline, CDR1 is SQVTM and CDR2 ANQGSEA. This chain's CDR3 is CSVERDNDEQYF. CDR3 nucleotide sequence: TGCAGCGTTGAGCGGGACAACGACGAGCAGTACTTC.

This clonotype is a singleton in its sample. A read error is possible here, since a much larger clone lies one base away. The CDR3 region is CASSYPGVRRDEHYF. CDR3 sequence (DNA): TGTGCCAGCAGTTACCCCGGGGTACGGCGGGACGAGCACTACTTC. The chain uses TRBV6-5 and TRBJ2-7; the D gene is possibly TRBD2 (6 bases). The CDR3 is 15 amino acids. Germline V lookup: CDR1 MNHEY, CDR2 SVGAGI.

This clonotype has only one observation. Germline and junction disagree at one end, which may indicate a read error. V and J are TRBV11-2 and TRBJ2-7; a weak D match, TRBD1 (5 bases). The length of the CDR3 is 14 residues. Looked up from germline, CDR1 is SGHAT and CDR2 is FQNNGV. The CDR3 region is CAIIPRAMGNEQHF. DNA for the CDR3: TGTGCCATCATCCCCAGGGCCATGGGGAACGAGCAGCACTTC.

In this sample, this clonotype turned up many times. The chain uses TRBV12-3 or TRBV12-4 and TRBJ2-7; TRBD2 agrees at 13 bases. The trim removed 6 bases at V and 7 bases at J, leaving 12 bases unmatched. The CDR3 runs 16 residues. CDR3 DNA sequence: TGTGCCAGCAGCACCCTCGGACTAGCGGGAGACGTAGAGCAGTACTTC. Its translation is CASSTLGLAGDVEQYF.